This T cell receptor (beta chain) was retrieved from a study of cytomegalovirus exposure and HLA in healthy donors. To note about this clone: Its antigen remains unknown.

Study-level findings and limits: The classifier, whose performance was assessed in both the original and validation cohorts, reportedly diagnosed cytomegalovirus status with high specificity and sensitivity.

Unmatched junction bases numbered 8, after V lost 4 bases and J lost 4 bases. The CDR3 totals 17 residues. Germline-derived CDR1 and CDR2 are SGHRS and YFSETQ. Measured with immunoSEQ multiplex PCR; TCRdb has only the in-frame clones, and not every one. The table has roughly 80,000 clones, approximately 90% seen once. The source is a man aged 30 to 45 in good health and CMV-seronegative. The specimen was PBMCs. The V gene is TRBV5-1, the J gene TRBJ2-3; 14 bases map to TRBD2. CDR3 bases: TGCGCCAGCAGCAGGGGACTAGCGGGAGTACTCTCAGATACGCAGTATTTT. Protein: CASSRGLAGVLSDTQYF. Filled out from reference TRBV5-1 and TRBJ2-3, the complete variable domain reads KAGVTQTPRYLIKTRGQQVTLSCSPISGHRSVSWYQQTPGQGLQFLFEYFSETQRNKGNFPGRFSGRQFSNSRSEMNVSTLELGDSALYLCASSRGLAGVLSDTQYFGPGTRLTVL.